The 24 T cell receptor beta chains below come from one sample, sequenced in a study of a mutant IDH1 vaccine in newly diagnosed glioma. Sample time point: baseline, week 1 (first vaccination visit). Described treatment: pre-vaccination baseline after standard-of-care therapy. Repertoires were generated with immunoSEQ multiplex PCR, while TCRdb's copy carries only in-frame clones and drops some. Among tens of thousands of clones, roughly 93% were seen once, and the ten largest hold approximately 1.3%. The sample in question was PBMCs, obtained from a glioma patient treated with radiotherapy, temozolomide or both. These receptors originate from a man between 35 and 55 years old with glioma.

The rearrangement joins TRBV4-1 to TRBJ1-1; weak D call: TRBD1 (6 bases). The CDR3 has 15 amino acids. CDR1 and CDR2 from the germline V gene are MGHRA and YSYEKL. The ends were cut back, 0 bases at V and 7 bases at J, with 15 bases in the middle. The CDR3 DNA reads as TGCGCCAGCAGCCAAGATCCAGGGGCTAGGGTTGAAGCTTTCTTT. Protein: CASSQDPGARVEAFF.

The CDR3 here is CASSLGSGAGGELFF. CDR3 bases: TGCGCCAGCAGCTTGGGGTCGGGGGCCGGCGGGGAGCTGTTTTTT. This chain links TRBV5-1 with TRBJ2-2; D may match TRBD1 or TRBD2 (6 bases each). Trimming stripped 0 bases from V and 7 bases from J, with 13 bases between. This CDR3 is 15 amino acids long. Germline lookup yields CDR1 SGHRS and CDR2 YFSETQ.

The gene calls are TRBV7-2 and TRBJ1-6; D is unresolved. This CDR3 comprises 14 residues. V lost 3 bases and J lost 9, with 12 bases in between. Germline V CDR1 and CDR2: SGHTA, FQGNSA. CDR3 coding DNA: TGTGCCAGCAGCTTGGGCGGGGTTCTTTCACCCCTCCACTTT. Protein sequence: CASSLGGVLSPLHF. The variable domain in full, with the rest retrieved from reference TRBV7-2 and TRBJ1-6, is GAGVSQSPSNKVTEKGKDVELRCDPISGHTALYWYRQSLGQGLEFLIYFQGNSAPDKSGLPSDRFSAERTGGSVSTLTIQRTQQEDSAVYLCASSLGGVLSPLHFGNGTRLTVT.

The CDR3 DNA follows: TGTGCCAGCAGCCAAGACATCGGCTCTGAAGCTTTCTTT. It specifies CASSQDIGSEAFF. This chain links TRBV14 with TRBJ1-1, with D unresolved. Looked up from germline, CDR1 is SGHDN and CDR2 is FVKESK. Between the trimmed V and J ends, which lost 0 bases and 6 bases, there was a span of 8 bases. The CDR3 totals 13 residues.

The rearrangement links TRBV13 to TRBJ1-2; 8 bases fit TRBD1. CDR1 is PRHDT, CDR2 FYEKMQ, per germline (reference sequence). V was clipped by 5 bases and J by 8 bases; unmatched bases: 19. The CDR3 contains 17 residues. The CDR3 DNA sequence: TGTGCCAGCAGCACACACCTCCTAGTCCAGGGGGCTAAGGGCTACACCTTC. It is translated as CASSTHLLVQGAKGYTF.

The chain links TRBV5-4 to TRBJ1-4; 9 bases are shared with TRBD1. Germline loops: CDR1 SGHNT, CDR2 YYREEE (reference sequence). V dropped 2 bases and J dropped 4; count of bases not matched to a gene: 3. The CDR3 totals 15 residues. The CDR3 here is CASSFTGGGNEKLFF. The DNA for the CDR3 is TGTGCCAGCAGCTTTACAGGGGGCGGTAATGAAAAACTGTTTTTT.

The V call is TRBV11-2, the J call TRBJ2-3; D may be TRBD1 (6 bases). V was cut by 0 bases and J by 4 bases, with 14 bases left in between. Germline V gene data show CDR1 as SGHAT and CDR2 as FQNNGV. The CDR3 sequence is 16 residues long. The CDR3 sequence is CASSLDVGQNPDTQYF. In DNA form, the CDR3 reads TGTGCCAGCAGCTTAGATGTAGGACAGAACCCAGATACGCAGTATTTT.

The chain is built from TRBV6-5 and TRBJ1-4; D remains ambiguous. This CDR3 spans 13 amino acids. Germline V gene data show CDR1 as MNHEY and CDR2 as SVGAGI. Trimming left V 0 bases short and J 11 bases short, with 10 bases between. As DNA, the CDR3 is TGTGCCAGCAGTTACTCGACAATAGAGAAACTGTTTTTT. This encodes CASSYSTIEKLFF.

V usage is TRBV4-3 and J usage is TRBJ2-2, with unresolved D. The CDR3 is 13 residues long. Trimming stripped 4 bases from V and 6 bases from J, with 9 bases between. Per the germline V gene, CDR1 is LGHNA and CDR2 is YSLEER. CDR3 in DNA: TGCGCCAGCAGCCCCTCTTATCCCGGGGAGCTGTTTTTT. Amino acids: CASSPSYPGELFF.

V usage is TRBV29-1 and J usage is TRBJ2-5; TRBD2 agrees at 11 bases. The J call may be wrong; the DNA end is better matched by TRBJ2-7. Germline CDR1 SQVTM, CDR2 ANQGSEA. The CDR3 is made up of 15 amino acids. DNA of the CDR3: TGCAGCGTAACGGGACTAGCGGAACTTTCCTACGAGCAGTACTTC. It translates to CSVTGLAELSYEQYF.

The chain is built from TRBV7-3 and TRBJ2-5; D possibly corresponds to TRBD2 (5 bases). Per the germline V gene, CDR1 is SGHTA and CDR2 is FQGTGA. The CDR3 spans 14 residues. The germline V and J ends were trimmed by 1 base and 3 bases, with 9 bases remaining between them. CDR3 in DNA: TGTGCCAGCAGCTTAATCGGGGTTAAAGAGACCCAGTACTTC. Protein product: CASSLIGVKETQYF.

In DNA, the CDR3 is TGTGCCAGCAGTTACTCGGGCAGGGAAGCTTTCTTT. Encoded protein: CASSYSGREAFF. The chain couples TRBV6-5 to TRBJ1-1; D not certain. CDR1 and CDR2 from the germline V gene are MNHEY and SVGAGI. The V end was cut by 0 bases, the J end by 8 bases, with 7 bases between. The CDR3 is made up of 12 amino acids.

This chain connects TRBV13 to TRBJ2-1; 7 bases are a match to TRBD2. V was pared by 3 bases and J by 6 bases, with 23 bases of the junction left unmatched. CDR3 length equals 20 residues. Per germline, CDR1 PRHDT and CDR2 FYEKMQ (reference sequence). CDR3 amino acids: CASSFVPGGSGSGFPNEQFF. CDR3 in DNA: TGTGCCAGCAGCTTCGTGCCGGGGGGTAGCGGTTCGGGTTTCCCCAATGAGCAGTTCTTC.

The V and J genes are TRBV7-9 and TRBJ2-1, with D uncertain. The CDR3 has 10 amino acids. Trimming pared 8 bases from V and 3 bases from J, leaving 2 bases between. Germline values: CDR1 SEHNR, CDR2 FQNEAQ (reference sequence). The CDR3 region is CASGYNEQFF. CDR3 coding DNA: TGTGCCAGCGGCTACAATGAGCAGTTCTTC.

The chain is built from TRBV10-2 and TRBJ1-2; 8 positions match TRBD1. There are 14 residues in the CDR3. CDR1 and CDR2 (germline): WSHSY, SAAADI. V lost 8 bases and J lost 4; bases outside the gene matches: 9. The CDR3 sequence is CASSQGAEGYGYTF. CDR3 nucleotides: TGCGCCAGCTCGCAGGGGGCTGAGGGCTATGGCTACACCTTC.

The CDR3 DNA reads TGTGCCAGCAGCCCTAATAGGCAGGGGAGGACCCAGTACTTC. This codes for CASSPNRQGRTQYF. This sequence joins TRBV7-2 and TRBJ2-5; possible D gene TRBD1, 6 bases. Between the trimmed V and J ends, which lost 5 bases and 7 bases, there was a span of 17 bases. Germline V lookup: CDR1 SGHTA, CDR2 FQGNSA. The length of the CDR3 is 14 residues.

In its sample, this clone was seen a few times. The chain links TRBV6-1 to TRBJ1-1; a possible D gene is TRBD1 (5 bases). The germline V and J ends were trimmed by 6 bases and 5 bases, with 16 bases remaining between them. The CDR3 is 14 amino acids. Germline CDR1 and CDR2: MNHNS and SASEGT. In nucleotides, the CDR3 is TGTGCCAGCAGGTATCAGGGTACAGGAACTGAAGCTTTCTTT. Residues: CASRYQGTGTEAFF.

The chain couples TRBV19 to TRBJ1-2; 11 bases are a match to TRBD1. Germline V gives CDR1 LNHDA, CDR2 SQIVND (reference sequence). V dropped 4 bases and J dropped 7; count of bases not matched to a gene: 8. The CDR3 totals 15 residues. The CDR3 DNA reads TGTGCCAGTAGTACCCCGGGACAGGGGGTGAGTGGCTACACCTTC. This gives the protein CASSTPGQGVSGYTF.

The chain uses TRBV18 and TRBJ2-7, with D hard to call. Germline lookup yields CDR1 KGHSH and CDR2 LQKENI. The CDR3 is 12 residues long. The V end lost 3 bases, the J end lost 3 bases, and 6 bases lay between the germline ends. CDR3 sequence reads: CASSPNVYEQYF. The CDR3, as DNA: TGTGCCAGCTCACCGAACGTCTACGAGCAGTACTTC.

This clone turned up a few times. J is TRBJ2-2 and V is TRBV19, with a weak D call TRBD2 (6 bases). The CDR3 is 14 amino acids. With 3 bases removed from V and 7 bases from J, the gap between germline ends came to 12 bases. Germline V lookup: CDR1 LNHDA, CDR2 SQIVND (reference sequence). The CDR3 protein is CASSIGGTGGELFF. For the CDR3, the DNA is TGTGCCAGTAGTATCGGGGGAACGGGCGGGGAGCTGTTTTTT.

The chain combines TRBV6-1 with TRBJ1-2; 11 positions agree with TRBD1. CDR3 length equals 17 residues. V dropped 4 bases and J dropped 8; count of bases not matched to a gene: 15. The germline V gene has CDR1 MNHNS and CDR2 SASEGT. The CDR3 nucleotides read TGTGCCAGCAGTGTTCGCCCACTCGGACAGGGGGCGGGGGGCTACACCTTC. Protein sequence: CASSVRPLGQGAGGYTF.

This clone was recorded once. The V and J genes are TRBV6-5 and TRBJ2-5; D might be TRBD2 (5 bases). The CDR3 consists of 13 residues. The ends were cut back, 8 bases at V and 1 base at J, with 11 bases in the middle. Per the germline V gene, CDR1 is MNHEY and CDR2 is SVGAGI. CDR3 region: CASRETIQETQYF. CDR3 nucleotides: TGTGCCAGCCGGGAAACAATCCAAGAGACCCAGTACTTC.

DNA for the CDR3: TGTGCCAGCAGACGCCTTTTGGGGTGGTACTTC. Amino acids: CASRRLLGWYF. The V call is TRBV6-1, the J call TRBJ2-4; no clear D gene. CDR3 length: 11 residues. The ends were cut back, 6 bases at V and 15 bases at J, with 15 bases in the middle. Germline assignment: CDR1 MNHNS and CDR2 SASEGT.

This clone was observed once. The CDR3 nucleotides are TGTGCCTGGAGTAATATCGGGGGACCCACCGGGGAGCTGTTTTTT. It codes for CAWSNIGGPTGELFF. J is TRBJ2-2 and V is TRBV30, with a weak D call TRBD2 (6 bases). The CDR3 consists of 15 residues. Between the trimmed V and J ends, which lost 2 bases and 4 bases, there was a span of 14 bases. Germline-derived CDR1 and CDR2 are GTSNPN and SVGIG (reference sequence).